The entry that follows covers one TCR beta chain sequence. The target antigen is unknown. This CDR3 has 14 amino acids. From germline, CDR1 is MDHEN and CDR2 SYDVKM. V was pared by 5 bases and J by 1 base, with 11 bases between. This sample stems from a study of cytomegalovirus exposure and HLA in healthy donors. Overall study context: In a previous analysis, some 110 million unique TCR beta sequences were found from roughly 200 million T cells. Overall study results and limits: TCR beta chains associated with HLA were, in a later analysis, more clonally expanded than equally common others. Earlier analysis looked at TCR beta V segments, and most were productive about 90% or about 30% of the time.

Donors in the study were healthy people who gave bone marrow. PCR employed 60 Vbeta and 13 Jbeta primers. TCRdb keeps only in-frame clones here, not all; method: immunoSEQ multiplex PCR. Altogether 150,000 to 170,000 clones are present, roughly three quarters being singletons, with the ten largest covering roughly 13%. The chain combines TRBV28 with TRBJ1-1, with D possibly TRBD1 on 6 matching bases. The TCR was taken from a young man in good health and CMV-seropositive. The sequenced material came from PBMCs. The CDR3 DNA follows: TGTGCCAGCAGTCACCCGGACAGGAACACTGAAGCTTTCTTT. It encodes CASSHPDRNTEAFF.